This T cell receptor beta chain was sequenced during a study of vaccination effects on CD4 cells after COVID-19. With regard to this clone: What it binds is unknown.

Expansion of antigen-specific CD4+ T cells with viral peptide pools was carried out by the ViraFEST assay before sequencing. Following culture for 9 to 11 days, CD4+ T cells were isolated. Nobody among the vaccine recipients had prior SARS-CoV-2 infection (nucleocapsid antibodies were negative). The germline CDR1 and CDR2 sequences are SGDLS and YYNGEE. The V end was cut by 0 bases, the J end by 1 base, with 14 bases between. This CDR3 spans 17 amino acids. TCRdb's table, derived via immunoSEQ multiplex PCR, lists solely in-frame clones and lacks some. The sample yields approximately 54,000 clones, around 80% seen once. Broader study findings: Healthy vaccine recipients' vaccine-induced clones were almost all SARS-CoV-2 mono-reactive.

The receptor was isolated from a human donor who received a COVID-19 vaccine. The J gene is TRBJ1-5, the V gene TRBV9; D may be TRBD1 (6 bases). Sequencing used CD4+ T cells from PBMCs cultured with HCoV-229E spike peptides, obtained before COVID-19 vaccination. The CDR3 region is CASSVVGGALSNQPQHF. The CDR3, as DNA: TGTGCCAGCAGCGTAGTGGGGGGCGCCCTAAGCAATCAGCCCCAGCATTTT.